This T cell receptor (delta chain) was identified in a study of γδ T cells in repeated Plasmodium falciparum infection. The CDR3 spans 15 residues. Germline CDR1 TVYSNPD, CDR2 GDNSRS (reference sequence). V dropped 0 bases and J dropped 3; count of bases not matched to a gene: 7. TCRdb re-called the multiplex PCR reads via CATT. The table lists 45,000 to 60,000 delta-chain clones, roughly 2% of them singletons, with around 24% in the top ten. This clone has a handful of counts. With only one base between it and a far larger clone, this is likely a read error. In the same sample, other DNA sequences code for this CDR3. Flow sorting of PBMC yielded separate Vgamma9/Vdelta2+ and Vdelta2-negative gammadelta T cell populations for bulk repertoire analysis.

The source is a pool of human donors (malaria-infected and uninfected, not separated). This rearrangement joins TRDV3 to TRDJ1; 10 bases line up with TRDD3. The J gene, absent from TCRdb, was called here by matching the DNA to germline. The sequencing sample was made of gamma-delta T cells from blood. As DNA, the CDR3 is TGTGCCTTTAGAGGTTACTGGGGGATTCCCGATAAACTCATCTTT. This codes for CAFRGYWGIPDKLIF.